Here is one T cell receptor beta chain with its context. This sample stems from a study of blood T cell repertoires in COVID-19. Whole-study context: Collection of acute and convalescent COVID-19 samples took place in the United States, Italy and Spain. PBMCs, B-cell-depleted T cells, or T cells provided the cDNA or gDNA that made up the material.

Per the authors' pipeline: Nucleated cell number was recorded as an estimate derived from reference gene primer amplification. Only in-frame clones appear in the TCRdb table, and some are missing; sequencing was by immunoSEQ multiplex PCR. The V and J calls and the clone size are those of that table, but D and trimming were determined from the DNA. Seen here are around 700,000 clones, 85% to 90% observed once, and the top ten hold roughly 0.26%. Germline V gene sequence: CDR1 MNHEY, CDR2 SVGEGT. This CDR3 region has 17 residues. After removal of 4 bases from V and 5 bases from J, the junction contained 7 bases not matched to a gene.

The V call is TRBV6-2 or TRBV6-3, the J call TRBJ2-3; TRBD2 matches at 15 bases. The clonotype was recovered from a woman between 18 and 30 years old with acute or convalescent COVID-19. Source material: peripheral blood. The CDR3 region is CASSSRTSGGAVDTQYF. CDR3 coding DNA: TGTGCCAGCAGTTCAAGGACTAGCGGGGGGGCCGTAGATACGCAGTATTTT.